The 27 T cell receptor beta chains in this list originate from one sample, sequenced in a study of T-cell reconstitution after alpha-beta-depleted transplantation in children. As it was prepared, the TCRbeta library received unique molecular identifiers. TCRdb re-derived calls from the PCR reads in MiXCR, one entry per CDR3 protein. The table lists roughly 220,000 distinct CDR3 sequences, more than 7.5% of them singletons. The sequences come from PBMCs from the stem cell graft donor, collected from the stem cell graft. The source of these receptors is a human donor who donated a stem cell graft to a child with SCID.

Many counts were recorded for this clonotype. The rearrangement joins TRBV20-1 to TRBJ2-3, with 8 bases that match TRBD1. V lost 4 bases to trimming and J lost 0 bases; unmatched junction nucleotides: 3. The CDR3 runs 14 residues. Germline CDR1 DFQATT, CDR2 SNEGSKA (reference sequence). CDR3 protein: CSATDRASTDTQYF. The CDR3 coding sequence is TGCAGTGCTACGGACAGGGCAAGCACAGATACGCAGTATTTT.

This clonotype was seen repeatedly, ten times or more. CDR3 loop: CASTKRARDTDTQYF. The CDR3 bases are TGTGCCAGCACCAAGCGGGCCCGAGATACAGATACGCAGTATTTT. V gene TRBV12-3 or TRBV12-4 combines with J gene TRBJ2-3; maybe TRBD2 (6 bases). CDR3 length: 15 residues. The V end was cut by 7 bases, the J end by 3 bases, with 17 bases between.

At least ten counts were recorded for this clonotype. This rearrangement joins TRBV20-1 to TRBJ1-1; TRBD1 might be the D (6 bases). In germline, CDR1 is DFQATT, CDR2 SNEGSKA (reference sequence). This CDR3 is built from 14 residues. The germline V and J ends were trimmed by 2 bases and 7 bases, with 17 bases remaining between them. CDR3 protein: CSARQTLGAGEAFF. CDR3 nucleotide sequence: TGCAGTGCTAGACAGACGTTGGGGGCAGGTGAAGCTTTCTTT.

This clonotype was counted at least ten times. The CDR3 nucleotides are TGCAGTGCGGCCCGACAGGGATGGGACTATGGCTACACCTTC. Residues: CSAARQGWDYGYTF. This chain links TRBV20-1 with TRBJ1-2; 7 nucleotides match TRBD1. Germline CDR1 DFQATT, CDR2 SNEGSKA (reference sequence). J was trimmed by 3 bases and V by 6 bases; bases with no gene match: 10. The CDR3 consists of 14 residues.

This clonotype was seen more than once but under ten times. V and J are TRBV15 and TRBJ2-1; 14 bases are a match to TRBD2. Germline CDR1 is LNHNV and CDR2 is YYDKDF (reference sequence). The trim removed 3 bases at V and 9 bases at J, leaving 4 bases unmatched. This CDR3 has 15 residues. The CDR3: CATSRTSGGAIEQFF. The DNA of the CDR3 is TGTGCCACCAGCAGGACTAGCGGGGGGGCCATTGAGCAGTTCTTC. The whole variable domain, filled in from reference TRBV15 and TRBJ2-1, reads DAMVIQNPRYQVTQFGKPVTLSCSQTLNHNVMYWYQQKSSQAPKLLFHYYDKDFNNEADTPDNFQSRRPNTSFCFLDIRSPGLGDTAMYLCATSRTSGGAIEQFFGPGTRLTVL.

The rearrangement uses TRBV7-6 and TRBJ2-3; 8 bases are shared with TRBD2. There are 16 residues in the CDR3. From germline, CDR1 is SGHVS and CDR2 FNYEAQ. With V trimmed by 2 bases and J by 2 bases, 6 bases remained unmatched. The DNA of the CDR3 is TGTGCCAGCAGCTTAACCAGCGGGGGTTTCACAGATACGCAGTATTTT. It translates to CASSLTSGGFTDTQYF.

This clonotype was seen repeatedly, ten times or more. V gene TRBV9 combines with J gene TRBJ1-2; D unresolved. V lost 1 base, J lost 3 bases, and 10 bases lay in between. Per the germline V gene, CDR1 is SGDLS and CDR2 is YYNGEE. This CDR3 has 14 residues. In DNA, the CDR3 is TGTGCCAGCAGCGTAACGCAGCTTGACTATGGCTACACCTTC. Translated: CASSVTQLDYGYTF.

This chain joins TRBV11-2 and TRBJ2-7; 8 bases agree with TRBD2. Germline trimming cut 1 base from V and 0 bases from J; bases unmatched to any gene: 2. This CDR3 spans 15 amino acids. Germline assignment: CDR1 SGHAT and CDR2 FQNNGV. For the CDR3, the DNA is TGTGCCAGCAGCTTAGTCGGGGGGGGCTCCTACGAGCAGTACTTC. Translated: CASSLVGGGSYEQYF.

This clonotype was detected only a few times. The rearrangement links TRBV11-1 to TRBJ2-1; 9 bases align to TRBD2. Germline CDR1 and CDR2: SGHAT and FQDESV (reference sequence). CDR3 length: 16 amino acids. Germline trimming cut 8 bases from V and 2 bases from J; bases unmatched to any gene: 10. The CDR3 is CASSDLSGGPYNEQFF. In DNA form, the CDR3 reads TGTGCCAGCTCAGACCTTAGCGGGGGTCCCTACAATGAGCAGTTCTTC.

This clonotype has ten or more counts. The genes are TRBV11-2 and TRBJ2-7; the D gene is possibly TRBD1 (6 bases). This CDR3 has 14 residues. Per the germline V gene, CDR1 is SGHAT and CDR2 is FQNNGV. Between the trimmed V and J ends, which lost 5 bases and 3 bases, there was a span of 14 bases. The CDR3 region has the DNA TGTGCCAGCAGCGAGACTTGGACAGACTACGAGCAGTACTTC. Encoded protein: CASSETWTDYEQYF.

In nucleotides, the CDR3 is TGTGCCACCGGGGGGTTTTCCTACGAGCAGTACTTC. It encodes CATGGFSYEQYF. V usage is TRBV28 and J usage is TRBJ2-7, with 7 bases fitting TRBD2. CDR3 size: 12 residues. Looked up from germline, CDR1 is MDHEN and CDR2 is SYDVKM. The V gene end was trimmed by 10 bases and the J gene end by 1 base; junction bases not matched to a gene: 4.

This clonotype was counted many times. The chain couples TRBV7-9 to TRBJ2-1, with D possibly TRBD2 on 5 matching bases. The CDR3 consists of 13 residues. Germline V gene lookup returns CDR1 SEHNR and CDR2 FQNEAQ (reference sequence). The V and J ends lost 5 bases and 8 bases respectively, with 13 bases between them. The CDR3 reads CASSLPAGDEQFF. The CDR3 DNA sequence: TGTGCCAGCAGCCTCCCCGCGGGCGATGAGCAGTTCTTC.

This clonotype was counted at least ten times. The chain employs TRBV2 and TRBJ1-3, with D tentatively TRBD1 (5 bases). Germline V gene sequence: CDR1 SNHLY, CDR2 FYNNEI. This CDR3 spans 13 amino acids. V was shortened by 7 bases and J by 0 bases, with 7 bases between the two germline ends. CDR3 bases: TGTGCCAGCAAGGGGCGCTCTGGAAACACCATATATTTT. Its translation: CASKGRSGNTIYF.

This clonotype was detected ten times or more. V gene TRBV5-1 combines with J gene TRBJ1-4; 7 bases map to TRBD1. The CDR3 extends over 15 amino acids. With V trimmed by 3 bases and J by 12 bases, 14 bases remained unmatched. Germline assignment: CDR1 SGHRS and CDR2 YFSETQ. The CDR3 coding sequence is TGCGCCAGCAGCTCTACCGGGACAGAGCGAGGGGAACTGTTTTTT. As protein: CASSSTGTERGELFF.

The sample holds many counts of this clonotype. This rearrangement joins TRBV6-5 to TRBJ1-6; a weak D match, TRBD1 (5 bases). The CDR3 is 14 residues long. V lost 4 bases and J 7 bases, leaving 11 bases between the germline ends. Per the germline V gene, CDR1 is MNHEY and CDR2 is SVGAGI. The CDR3 here is CASSSPGRNSPLHF. CDR3 in DNA: TGTGCCAGCAGTTCCCCAGGGAGGAATTCACCCCTCCACTTT.

This clonotype was counted a few times. The genes are TRBV30 and TRBJ1-5, with 7 bases matching TRBD1. The germline gives CDR1 GTSNPN, CDR2 SVGIG (reference sequence). V gave up 3 bases and J gave up 5 bases; unmatched junction bases: 4. This CDR3 contains 13 residues. DNA for the CDR3: TGTGCCTGGAGACAGGGGTCGGATCAGCCCCAGCATTTT. The encoded protein is CAWRQGSDQPQHF.

The table lists this clonotype with many counts. The chain uses TRBV4-2 and TRBJ1-1; no clear D gene. The CDR3 has 14 residues. Deletions cut 4 bases from V and 8 bases from J, with 17 bases between. The germline gives CDR1 LGHNA, CDR2 YNFKEQ. CDR3 in DNA: TGTGCCAGCAGCCTCAAAGAGAGCCGGGCGGAAGCTTTCTTT. Encoded protein: CASSLKESRAEAFF.

At least ten counts were recorded for this clonotype. V usage is TRBV5-1 and J usage is TRBJ1-1; D unresolved. Germline V gives CDR1 SGHRS, CDR2 YFSETQ. This CDR3 region has 16 residues. With 4 bases removed from V and 0 bases from J, the gap between germline ends came to 16 bases. The CDR3 region has the DNA TGCGCCAGCAGCCCTGGGAGGACGGAAATGAACACTGAAGCTTTCTTT. It codes for CASSPGRTEMNTEAFF.

In this sample, this clonotype turned up many times. The chain couples TRBV20-1 to TRBJ2-5; D possibly corresponds to TRBD1 (5 bases). The V end lost 3 bases, the J end lost 4 bases, and 15 bases lay between the germline ends. CDR1 is DFQATT, CDR2 SNEGSKA, per germline (reference sequence). The CDR3 spans 14 residues. The CDR3, as DNA: TGCAGTGCTAGGATAGGTCCAAGGGGAGAGACCCAGTACTTC. As protein: CSARIGPRGETQYF.

This clonotype was picked up many times. The V and J genes are TRBV20-1 and TRBJ2-2, with 8 bases aligning to TRBD2. This CDR3 spans 13 amino acids. V lost 5 bases to trimming and J lost 4 bases; unmatched junction nucleotides: 3. Germline loops: CDR1 DFQATT, CDR2 SNEGSKA (reference sequence). The CDR3 here is CSAGLAGTGELFF. The CDR3 DNA reads TGCAGTGCTGGACTAGCCGGCACCGGGGAGCTGTTTTTT.

This clonotype came up many times. The chain recombines TRBV5-1 with TRBJ1-1, with 7 bases matching TRBD1. This CDR3 has 16 amino acids. Germline CDR1 and CDR2: SGHRS and YFSETQ. Unmatched junction bases numbered 11, after V lost 6 bases and J lost 0 bases. Here the CDR3 DNA reads TGCGCCAGCAAGAGCTCGACAGGGAGGTTGAACACTGAAGCTTTCTTT. It is translated as CASKSSTGRLNTEAFF.

The gene calls are TRBV5-1 and TRBJ1-4; weak D call: TRBD1 (5 bases). Germline lookup yields CDR1 SGHRS and CDR2 YFSETQ. The ends were cut back, 0 bases at V and 11 bases at J, with 14 bases in the middle. The CDR3 contains 14 residues. CDR3 sequence reads: CASSLGLPEGKLFF. The CDR3 nucleotides read TGCGCCAGCAGCTTGGGCCTCCCCGAGGGGAAACTGTTTTTT.

The chain recombines TRBV19 with TRBJ2-1, with D perhaps TRBD1 (7 bases). The CDR3 extends over 15 amino acids. Germline assignment: CDR1 LNHDA and CDR2 SQIVND (reference sequence). Trimming shortened V by 3 bases and J by 5 bases, and 14 bases separated the two germline ends. The CDR3 reads CASSIGTAGNNEQFF. Here the CDR3 DNA reads TGTGCCAGTAGTATCGGGACAGCGGGTAACAATGAGCAGTTCTTC.

This clonotype was counted at least ten times. The chain recombines TRBV25-1 with TRBJ1-3; TRBD1 might be the D (5 bases). The V end lost 4 bases, the J end lost 1 base, and 8 bases lay between the germline ends. In germline, CDR1 is MGHDK, CDR2 SYGVNS. The CDR3 has 14 amino acids. The CDR3 spells CASSGDLSGNTIYF. Written as DNA, the CDR3 is TGTGCCAGCAGTGGGGACCTTTCTGGAAACACCATATATTTT.

This clonotype was observed at least ten times. V is TRBV7-8 and J is TRBJ1-2, with 7 bases matching TRBD1. Trimming took 4 bases from V and 1 from J; bases not matched to a gene: 12. This CDR3 has 17 residues. Per germline, CDR1 SGHVS and CDR2 FQNEAQ. Here the CDR3 DNA reads TGTGCCAGCAGCTCAAGACAGGGACATAACGTTAACTATGGCTACACCTTC. Protein product: CASSSRQGHNVNYGYTF.

This clonotype was seen just once. This may be a read error, as it is one base from a much larger clone. The rearrangement joins TRBV2 to TRBJ2-7; 9 bases fit TRBD1. Germline assignment: CDR1 SNHLY and CDR2 FYNNEI. This CDR3 region has 15 residues. CDR3 nucleotides: TGTGCCAGCTGGGACAGGGAGGAGGTATCTTACGAGCACTACTTC. It yields the protein CASWDREEVSYEHYF.

This clonotype has only one observation. The junction and the germline gene differ at one end; a read error may be behind it. The V and J genes are TRBV3-1 and TRBJ2-3; D call uncertain. Germline-derived CDR1 and CDR2 are LGHDT and YNNKEL (reference sequence). This CDR3 is built from 17 residues. The CDR3 spells CATSQQLYQPGTDTQYF. The CDR3 nucleotides are TGTGCCACCAGCCAGCAGCTCTATCAGCCTGGCACAGATACGCAGTATTTT.